This passage covers 8 T cell receptor beta chains from one sample sequenced in a study of regulatory dendritic cells for organ transplantation. Sorted T cells were CFSE-labeled and cultured 5 days with allogeneic regulatory or mature dendritic cells at 1:10. Libraries were prepared by immunoSEQ multiplex PCR; TCRdb keeps only in-frame clonotypes and omits some of them. The sample consists of about 10,000 clones, about 71% of them appearing once. Their cognate antigens are unknown. The sample was naive CD4+ T cells from blood cultured with dendritic cells. The subset denotes: CD45RA+ naive T cells. These receptors came from a human donor in good health.

V and J are TRBV5-1 and TRBJ2-3; D perhaps matches TRBD2 (5 bases). Per the germline V gene, CDR1 is SGHRS and CDR2 is YFSETQ. This CDR3 comprises 13 residues. V dropped 6 bases and J dropped 0 bases, with 8 bases sitting between them. The CDR3, as DNA: TGCGCCAGCAACGGAGGCAGCACAGATACGCAGTATTTT. It yields the protein CASNGGSTDTQYF.

The genes are TRBV19 and TRBJ1-4, with 9 nucleotides matching TRBD1. Germline V CDR1 and CDR2: LNHDA, SQIVND (reference sequence). The length of the CDR3 is 16 residues. J lost 7 bases, V lost 1 base, and 7 bases had no gene match. The CDR3 here is CASSIGGTGRGEKLFF. In nucleotides, the CDR3 is TGTGCCAGTAGTATAGGGGGGACAGGGCGAGGTGAAAAACTGTTTTTT.

The CDR3 loop reads CASSFGTGNTEAFF. DNA of the CDR3: TGCGCCAGCAGCTTTGGAACAGGGAACACTGAAGCTTTCTTT. This chain uses TRBV5-1 with TRBJ1-1; D is perhaps TRBD1 (5 bases). Germline CDR1 and CDR2: SGHRS and YFSETQ. The CDR3 length is 14 residues. The V end lost 2 bases, the J end lost 1 base, and 9 bases lay between the germline ends. Supplemented by reference TRBV5-1 and TRBJ1-1, the full variable domain reads KAGVTQTPRYLIKTRGQQVTLSCSPISGHRSVSWYQQTPGQGLQFLFEYFSETQRNKGNFPGRFSGRQFSNSRSEMNVSTLELGDSALYLCASSFGTGNTEAFFGQGTRLTVV.

CDR3 protein: CASSLAGTGRAEAFF. CDR3 in DNA: TGTGCCAGCAGTTTAGCCGGGACAGGGAGAGCTGAAGCTTTCTTT. The chain is built from TRBV28 and TRBJ1-1, with 9 bases fitting TRBD1. From germline, CDR1 is MDHEN and CDR2 SYDVKM. The CDR3 sequence is 15 residues long. Unmatched junction bases numbered 7, after V lost 2 bases and J lost 6 bases. The whole variable domain, remainder taken from reference TRBV28 and TRBJ1-1, is DVKVTQSSRYLVKRTGEKVFLECVQDMDHENMFWYRQDPGLGLRLIYFSYDVKMKEKGDIPEGYSVSREKKERFSLILESASTNQTSMYLCASSLAGTGRAEAFFGQGTRLTVV.

The rearrangement links TRBV10-3 to TRBJ1-4; TRBD1 matches 9 bases. Trimming removed 6 bases from V and 6 bases from J; junction bases left unmatched: 5. The CDR3 sequence is 14 residues long. Germline loops: CDR1 ENHRY, CDR2 SYGVKD. The CDR3 region is CAISQDRGDEKLFF. CDR3 bases: TGTGCCATCAGCCAAGACAGGGGGGATGAAAAACTGTTTTTT.

The V call is TRBV6-6, the J call TRBJ1-2; maybe TRBD1 (5 bases). The germline gives CDR1 MNHNY, CDR2 SVGAGI (reference sequence). The CDR3 has 13 residues. Trimming stripped 4 bases from V and 4 bases from J, with 10 bases between. The DNA of the CDR3 is TGTGCCAGCAGTTCTCAGGGATCCTATGGCTACACCTTC. Residues: CASSSQGSYGYTF.

The chain employs TRBV9 and TRBJ1-2; D not certain. V was shortened by 0 bases and J by 6 bases, with 18 bases between the two germline ends. The CDR3 extends over 16 amino acids. Germline loops: CDR1 SGDLS, CDR2 YYNGEE. The CDR3 sequence is CASSVDIAGRGDGYTF. Written as DNA, the CDR3 is TGTGCCAGCAGCGTAGATATAGCGGGAAGAGGTGATGGCTACACCTTC.

In its sample, this clone was seen a few times. This sequence joins TRBV11-3 and TRBJ1-3; a possible D gene is TRBD1 (6 bases). The V end lost 1 base, the J end lost 9 bases, and 19 bases lay between the germline ends. Germline V gene sequence: CDR1 SGHNT, CDR2 YENEEA. CDR3 length: 16 residues. The CDR3 coding sequence is TGTGCCAGCAGCTTAGGAACAGGGCGAATCGGCGGCACCATATATTTT. As protein: CASSLGTGRIGGTIYF. The whole variable domain, remainder taken from reference TRBV11-3 and TRBJ1-3, is EAGVVQSPRYKIIEKKQPVAFWCNPISGHNTLYWYLQNLGQGPELLIRYENEEAVDDSQLPKDRFSAERLKGVDSTLKIQPAELGDSAVYLCASSLGTGRIGGTIYFGEGSWLTVV.